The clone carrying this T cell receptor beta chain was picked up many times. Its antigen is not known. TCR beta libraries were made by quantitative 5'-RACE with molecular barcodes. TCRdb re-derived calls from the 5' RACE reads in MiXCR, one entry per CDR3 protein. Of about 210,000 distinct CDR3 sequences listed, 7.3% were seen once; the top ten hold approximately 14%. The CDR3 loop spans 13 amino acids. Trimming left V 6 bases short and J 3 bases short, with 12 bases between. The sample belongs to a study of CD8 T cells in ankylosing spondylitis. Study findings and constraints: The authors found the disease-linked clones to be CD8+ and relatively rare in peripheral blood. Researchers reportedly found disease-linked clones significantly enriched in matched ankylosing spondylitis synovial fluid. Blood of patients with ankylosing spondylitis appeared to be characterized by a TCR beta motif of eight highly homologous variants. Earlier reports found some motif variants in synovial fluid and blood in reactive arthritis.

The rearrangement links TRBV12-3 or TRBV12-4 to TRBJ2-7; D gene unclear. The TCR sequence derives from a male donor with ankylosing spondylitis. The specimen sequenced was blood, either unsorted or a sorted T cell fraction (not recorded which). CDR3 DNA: TGTGCCAGCAGCCGCGCGCCTAGCTACGAGCAGTACTTC. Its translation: CASSRAPSYEQYF.